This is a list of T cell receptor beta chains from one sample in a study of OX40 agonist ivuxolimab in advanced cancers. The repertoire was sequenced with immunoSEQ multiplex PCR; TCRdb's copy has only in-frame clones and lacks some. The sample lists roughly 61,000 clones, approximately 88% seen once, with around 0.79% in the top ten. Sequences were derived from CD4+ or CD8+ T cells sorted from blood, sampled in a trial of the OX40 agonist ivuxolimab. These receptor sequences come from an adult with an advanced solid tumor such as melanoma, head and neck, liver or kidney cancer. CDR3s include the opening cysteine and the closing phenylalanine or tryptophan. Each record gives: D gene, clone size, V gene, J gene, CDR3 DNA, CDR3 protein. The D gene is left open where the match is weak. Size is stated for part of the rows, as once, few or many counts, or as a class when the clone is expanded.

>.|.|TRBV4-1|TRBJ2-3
TGCGCCAGCAGCCAAAGGCGACAGTACACAGATACGCAGTATTTT
CASSQRRQYTDTQYF
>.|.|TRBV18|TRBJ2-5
TGTGCCAGCTCACCAATTTCAGGAAGAGAGACCCAGTACTTC
CASSPISGRETQYF
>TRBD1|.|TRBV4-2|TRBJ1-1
TGTGCCAGCAGCCACCGACAGGGGGCGAACACTGAAGCTTTCTTT
CASSHRQGANTEAFF
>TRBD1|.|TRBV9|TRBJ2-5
TGTGCCAGCAGCGTCTCGGGACAGGGGAGGGGCGAGACCCAGTACTTC
CASSVSGQGRGETQYF
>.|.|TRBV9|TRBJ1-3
TGTGCCAGCAGCCCATGGACCGCAACGAGGGGAAACACCATATATTTT
CASSPWTATRGNTIYF
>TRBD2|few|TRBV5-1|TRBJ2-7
TGCGCCAGCAGCCCCGGGGGAGGGATGGACGAGCAGTACTTC
CASSPGGGMDEQYF
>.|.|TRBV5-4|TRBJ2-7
TGTGCCAGCAGCTCAGGAGGGGCAGTACTTTCCTACGAGCAGTACTTC
CASSSGGAVLSYEQYF
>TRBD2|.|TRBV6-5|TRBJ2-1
TGTGCCAGCACCCGGGGGGTACCCGAGTCCAATGAGCAGTTCTTC
CASTRGVPESNEQFF
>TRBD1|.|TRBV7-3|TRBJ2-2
TGTGCCAGCAGCTCTTTACCCGGGACAGGCAACACCGGGGAGCTGTTTTTT
CASSSLPGTGNTGELFF
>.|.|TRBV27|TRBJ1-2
TGTGCCAGCAGTTTATTTAGGGGGAATGGCTACACCTTC
CASSLFRGNGYTF
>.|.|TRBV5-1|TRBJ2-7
TGCGCCAGCAGCCACGGACAATCCCTTTGGGAGCAGTACTTC
CASSHGQSLWEQYF
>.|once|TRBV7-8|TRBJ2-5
TGTGCCAGCAGCTTAGGTGTAGAGACCCAGTACTTC
CASSLGVETQYF
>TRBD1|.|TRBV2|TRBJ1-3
TGTGCCAGCAGGGGGACAGGGGGAAACACCATATATTTT
CASRGTGGNTIYF
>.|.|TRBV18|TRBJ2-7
TGTGCCAGCTCACCAACCCCCCCTGCTAGCTCCTACGAGCAGTACTTC
CASSPTPPASSYEQYF
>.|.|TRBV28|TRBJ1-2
TGTGCCAGCAGTCTAGGGGGGTATGGCTACACCTTC
CASSLGGYGYTF
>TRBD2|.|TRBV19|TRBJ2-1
TGTGCCAGTAGGCCCTTAGCGGGTAGCTCCTACAATGAGCAGTTCTTC
CASRPLAGSSYNEQFF
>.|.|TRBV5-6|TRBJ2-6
TGTGCCAGCAAAGATACCTCTGGGGCCAACGTCCTGACTTTC
CASKDTSGANVLTF
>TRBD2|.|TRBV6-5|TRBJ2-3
TGTGCCAGCAGTATAGCGGGGGTCACAGATACGCAGTATTTT
CASSIAGVTDTQYF
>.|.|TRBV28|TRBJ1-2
TGTGCCAGCAGTTCCTCCCCAGGACAGACCAACTATGGCTACACCTTC
CASSSSPGQTNYGYTF
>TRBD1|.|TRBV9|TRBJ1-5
TGTGCCAGCAGCGTAGGGGACAGCCTCAATCAGCCCCAGCATTTT
CASSVGDSLNQPQHF
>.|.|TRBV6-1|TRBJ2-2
TGTGCCAGCAGGCCCGACATCAGCACCGGGGAGCTGTTTTTT
CASRPDISTGELFF
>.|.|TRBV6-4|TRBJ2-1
TGTGCCAGCAGTGTAAACAGGGGAGGTGAGCAGTTCTTC
CASSVNRGGEQFF
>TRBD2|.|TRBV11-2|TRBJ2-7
TGTGCCAGCAGCTCCGGGACTAGACGGAACGAGCAGTACTTC
CASSSGTRRNEQYF
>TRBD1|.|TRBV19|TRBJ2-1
TGTGCCAGTAGCCCCGGGACAGGGGTGCGCTTGGCCTACAATGAGCAGTTCTTC
CASSPGTGVRLAYNEQFF
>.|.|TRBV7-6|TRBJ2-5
TGTGCCAGCAGCTTGACCGGGACGGATCAAGAGACCCAGTACTTC
CASSLTGTDQETQYF
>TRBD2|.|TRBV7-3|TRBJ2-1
TGTGCCAGCAGCTTCAGGACTAGCGGGAGAGGAATATCGAATGAGCAGTTCTTC
CASSFRTSGRGISNEQFF
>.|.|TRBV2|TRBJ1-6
TGTGCCGCGGCCCTGGAACAGGGTTATAATTCACCCCTCCACTTT
CAAALEQGYNSPLHF
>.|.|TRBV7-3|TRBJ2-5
TGTGCCAGCAGCTTAATTAAGGAAGAGACCCAGTACTTC
CASSLIKEETQYF
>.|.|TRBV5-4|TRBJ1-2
TGTGCCAGCAGGCCGGGCCCTAACTATGGCTACACCTTC
CASRPGPNYGYTF
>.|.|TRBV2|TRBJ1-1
TGTGCCAGCAGTGCGCGCGGGAACACTGAAGCTTTCTTT
CASSARGNTEAFF
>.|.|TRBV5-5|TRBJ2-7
TGTGCCAGCAGCAATATTTACGAGCAGTACTTC
CASSNIYEQYF
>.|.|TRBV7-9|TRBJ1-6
TGTGCCAGCAGCTCCGAGCCCAATTCACCCCTCCACTTT
CASSSEPNSPLHF
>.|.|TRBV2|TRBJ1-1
TGTGCCAGCAGTGAAGATGGGGGGAACACTGAAGCTTTCTTT
CASSEDGGNTEAFF